This is a list of T cell receptor beta chains from one sample in a study of monozygotic twins with cystic fibrosis. Assay: immunoSEQ multiplex PCR; the TCRdb copy retains only in-frame clones and omits some. Counted here are 8,500 to 14,000 clones, roughly 96% occurring once; the ten biggest clones make up more than 0.65%. Sequences were obtained from blood. The receptors derive from a boy between 10 and 17 years old with cystic fibrosis. The conserved cysteine and the conserved F or W are not part of the CDR3 here. Fields, in order: V gene, CDR3 protein.

V: TRBV14
CDR3: ASRQETGRDTGELF

V: TRBV7-6
CDR3: ASSLARGQGMKETQY

V: TRBV5-6
CDR3: ASSLASRGGTEAF

V: TRBV9
CDR3: ASSPLPSIGVDTQY

V: TRBV4-3
CDR3: ASSQDRSGLAWVNEQF

V: TRBV30
CDR3: AWSGVGGRPQH

V: TRBV5-1
CDR3: ASSLGVTETTGELF

V: TRBV5-4
CDR3: ASSFPNSPLH

V: TRBV5-4
CDR3: ASSLDSGTVSYEQY

V: TRBV21-1
CDR3: ASSKVKGGLASPTEAF

V: TRBV27
CDR3: ASSSHLQGAHTGELF

V: TRBV5-4
CDR3: ASRESGGPYEQY

V: TRBV15
CDR3: ATSSGGDAETQY

V: TRBV6-6
CDR3: ASSAPDRGIDYGYT

V: TRBV4-2
CDR3: ASSQDRTGLYSNQPQH

V: TRBV29-1
CDR3: SVADRGLEKLF

V: TRBV7-2
CDR3: ASSPWTSRDTQY

V: TRBV11-3
CDR3: ASSLSGDWTGELF

V: TRBV7-7
CDR3: ASSLGTGNEKLF

V: TRBV30
CDR3: AWSVRTGNQPQH

V: TRBV6-5
CDR3: ASSSQGNTGELF

V: TRBV2
CDR3: AGRFTEAF